A single sample gave rise to the 21 T cell receptor beta chains below, sequenced in a study of cytomegalovirus exposure and HLA in healthy donors. Primers included in the PCR were 60 Vbeta and 13 Jbeta primers. Data came from immunoSEQ multiplex PCR; TCRdb stores just in-frame clones and leaves some out. The sample shows 100,000 to 140,000 clones, 73% of them seen only once. Sequencing was done on a sample of PBMCs. These TCRs come from a man between 25 and 39 years old in good health and CMV-seronegative.

This clone was picked up one time. V and J are TRBV5-4 and TRBJ2-7, with 8 bases lining up with TRBD2. Germline assignment: CDR1 SGHNT and CDR2 YYREEE (reference sequence). The trim removed 3 bases at V and 7 bases at J, leaving 12 bases unmatched. The CDR3 loop spans 15 amino acids. The CDR3 nucleotides are TGTGCCAGCAGCTCACCGGGACTAGTGGGCGGGGAGCAGTACTTC. Translation gives CASSSPGLVGGEQYF.

The chain carries TRBV5-1 and TRBJ1-1, with D tentatively TRBD1 (5 bases). The ends were cut back, 0 bases at V and 6 bases at J, with 12 bases in the middle. CDR1 is SGHRS and CDR2 is YFSETQ in the germline V gene. CDR3 size: 14 residues. The CDR3 spells CASSLVARVAEAFF. As DNA, the CDR3 is TGCGCCAGCAGCTTGGTAGCCAGGGTGGCTGAAGCTTTCTTT.

The rearrangement uses TRBV5-1 and TRBJ2-2; possibly TRBD2 for D (5 bases). The CDR3 is 16 amino acids. Germline V lookup: CDR1 SGHRS, CDR2 YFSETQ. Trimming took 0 bases from V and 2 from J, leaving 11 bases between them. CDR3 nucleotides: TGCGCCAGCAGCTTGGGAGGGAACCCAAACACCGGGGAGCTGTTTTTT. Protein sequence: CASSLGGNPNTGELFF.

In its sample, this clone was seen once. The V gene is TRBV7-6, the J gene TRBJ2-1; TRBD1 matches 11 bases. Looked up from germline, CDR1 is SGHVS and CDR2 is FNYEAQ. The V segment lost 3 bases and the J segment 9 bases; nucleotides outside the gene matches: 4. This CDR3 comprises 14 residues. This chain's CDR3 is CASSFGTGGFEQFF. CDR3 nucleotides: TGTGCCAGCAGCTTCGGGACAGGGGGGTTTGAGCAGTTCTTC.

The genes are TRBV2 and TRBJ2-1; 7 positions agree with TRBD1. CDR3 length: 13 amino acids. With V trimmed by 6 bases and J by 3 bases, 2 bases remained unmatched. Germline V gene lookup returns CDR1 SNHLY and CDR2 FYNNEI. The DNA for the CDR3 is TGTGCCAGCAGGGACAGGAACTACAATGAGCAGTTCTTC. This encodes CASRDRNYNEQFF.

V usage is TRBV7-9 and J usage is TRBJ2-1, with 9 bases lining up with TRBD2. Germline values: CDR1 SEHNR, CDR2 FQNEAQ (reference sequence). CDR3 length equals 17 residues. V shed 0 bases and J 5 bases; nucleotides not matched to a gene: 8. The CDR3 nucleotides are TGTGCCAGCAGCTTAGCGCGGGCTAGCGGGAAAAACAATGAGCAGTTCTTC. It codes for CASSLARASGKNNEQFF.

As regards this clone: At one end the junction does not follow the germline gene, possibly because of a read error. This rearrangement joins TRBV6-1 to TRBJ2-7; 9 nucleotides align to TRBD2. Germline V gene lookup returns CDR1 MNHNS and CDR2 SASEGT. The CDR3 spans 13 residues. CDR3 bases: TGTGCCAGCAGTGAAGTTTTAGCGGGAGCTTCTCTTTTC. This translates into CASSEVLAGASLF.

The sample holds a few counts of this clone. This chain uses TRBV2 with TRBJ1-3; maybe TRBD1 (5 bases). CDR1 SNHLY and CDR2 FYNNEI come from the germline V gene. Trimming took 1 base from V and 0 from J, leaving 10 bases between them. The CDR3 extends over 16 amino acids. The CDR3 loop is CASSEGGPVSGNTIYF. The CDR3 DNA follows: TGTGCCAGCAGTGAAGGGGGCCCCGTCTCTGGAAACACCATATATTTT.

This clone was detected a few times. The rearrangement joins TRBV11-2 to TRBJ2-5, with 7 bases that match TRBD1. CDR1 SGHAT and CDR2 FQNNGV come from the germline V gene. V lost 5 bases to trimming and J lost 1 base; unmatched junction nucleotides: 4. The CDR3 extends over 14 amino acids. The CDR3 loop is CASSPQGLQETQYF. CDR3 in DNA: TGTGCCAGCAGCCCACAGGGGCTCCAAGAGACCCAGTACTTC.

The chain couples TRBV13 to TRBJ2-5, with D tentatively TRBD2 (6 bases). The CDR3 loop spans 15 amino acids. Germline V gives CDR1 PRHDT, CDR2 FYEKMQ (reference sequence). Trimming pared 2 bases from V and 5 bases from J, leaving 15 bases between. The CDR3 DNA follows: TGTGCCAGCAGCTTACCTCACGGGGGTGGGGAGACCCAGTACTTC. The encoded protein is CASSLPHGGGETQYF.

This chain links TRBV10-1 with TRBJ1-5, with unresolved D. CDR3 length: 13 residues. V lost 2 bases, J lost 4 bases, and 6 bases lay in between. Per germline, CDR1 WNHNN and CDR2 SYGVQD (reference sequence). This CDR3 reads CASSEALNQPQHF. In DNA form, the CDR3 reads TGCGCCAGCAGTGAGGCGCTGAATCAGCCCCAGCATTTT.

The chain has TRBV5-1 and TRBJ2-3, with no clear D. The CDR3 consists of 14 residues. V gave up 0 bases and J gave up 0 bases, with 5 bases separating them. Germline CDR1 reads SGHRS; CDR2 reads YFSETQ. The chain's CDR3 is CASSLDGSTDTQYF. CDR3 DNA sequence: TGCGCCAGCAGCTTGGACGGGAGCACAGATACGCAGTATTTT. Complete variable domain (other parts from reference TRBV5-1 and TRBJ2-3): KAGVTQTPRYLIKTRGQQVTLSCSPISGHRSVSWYQQTPGQGLQFLFEYFSETQRNKGNFPGRFSGRQFSNSRSEMNVSTLELGDSALYLCASSLDGSTDTQYFGPGTRLTVL.

This rearrangement joins TRBV7-9 to TRBJ2-3; 8 bases fit TRBD2. The V gene end was trimmed by 5 bases and the J gene end by 0 bases; junction bases not matched to a gene: 7. Germline lookup yields CDR1 SEHNR and CDR2 FQNEAQ (reference sequence). The CDR3 runs 16 residues. DNA of the CDR3: TGTGCCAGCAGCCGACTGGGCGGGAGGAGCACAGATACGCAGTATTTT. Its translation: CASSRLGGRSTDTQYF. Looking up the rest from reference TRBV7-9 and TRBJ2-3 gives the full variable domain: DTGVSQNPRHKITKRGQNVTFRCDPISEHNRLYWYRQTLGQGPEFLTYFQNEAQLEKSRLLSDRFSAERPKGSFSTLEIQRTEQGDSAMYLCASSRLGGRSTDTQYFGPGTRLTVL.

This sequence joins TRBV6-5 and TRBJ2-1, with TRBD1 matching over 7 bases. V lost 6 bases, J lost 8 bases, and 4 bases stayed unmatched. Germline V gene lookup returns CDR1 MNHEY and CDR2 SVGAGI. The CDR3 contains 12 residues. CDR3 coding DNA: TGTGCCAGCAGGCTGACAGGGCATGAGCAGTTCTTC. Protein product: CASRLTGHEQFF.

The chain is built from TRBV5-4 and TRBJ1-6; 8 bases map to TRBD1. This CDR3 is built from 15 residues. V was clipped by 0 bases and J by 7 bases; unmatched bases: 3. Germline CDR1 reads SGHNT; CDR2 reads YYREEE (reference sequence). CDR3 region: CASSLGTGSNSPLHF. The CDR3 coding sequence is TGTGCCAGCAGCTTGGGGACAGGGTCCAATTCACCCCTCCACTTT.

The V gene is TRBV13, the J gene TRBJ2-1; 9 bases agree with TRBD2. J gave up 3 bases and V 4 bases, and 4 bases lay outside the gene matches. The CDR3 is 15 amino acids. From germline, CDR1 is PRHDT and CDR2 FYEKMQ (reference sequence). In DNA, the CDR3 is TGTGCCAGCAGCTATAGCGGGAGAAGCTACAATGAGCAGTTCTTC. Its protein is CASSYSGRSYNEQFF. Supplemented by reference TRBV13 and TRBJ2-1, the full variable domain reads AAGVIQSPRHLIKEKRETATLKCYPIPRHDTVYWYQQGPGQDPQFLISFYEKMQSDKGSIPDRFSAQQFSDYHSELNMSSLELGDSALYFCASSYSGRSYNEQFFGPGTRLTVL.

The chain employs TRBV28 and TRBJ2-1; 13 positions match TRBD2. Germline loops: CDR1 MDHEN, CDR2 SYDVKM. The CDR3 is 15 amino acids. Trimming removed 6 bases from V and 6 bases from J; junction bases left unmatched: 5. For the CDR3, the DNA is TGTGCCAGCAGATACGGACTAGCGGGAGTCAATGAGCAGTTCTTC. This gives the protein CASRYGLAGVNEQFF.

The chain uses TRBV5-6 and TRBJ2-3, with TRBD1 matching over 9 bases. Germline loops: CDR1 SGHDT, CDR2 YYEEEE. Trimming removed 5 bases from V and 3 bases from J; junction bases left unmatched: 7. The length of the CDR3 is 15 residues. This chain's CDR3 is CASRLTGGETDTQYF. The DNA of the CDR3 is TGTGCCAGCAGATTGACAGGGGGAGAAACAGATACGCAGTATTTT.

The CDR3, as DNA: TGTGCCTGGAGTGGGGCAGCCGAAAAACTGTTTTTT. Its protein is CAWSGAAEKLFF. The V call is TRBV30, the J call TRBJ1-4; D remains ambiguous. The CDR3 totals 12 residues. The V end was cut by 1 base, the J end by 8 bases, with 8 bases between. The V gene's germline CDR1 is GTSNPN and CDR2 SVGIG (reference sequence).

DNA for the CDR3: TGTGCCAGCACCTTCGGGACAGGGTACACCGGGGAGCTGTTTTTT. Amino acids: CASTFGTGYTGELFF. The V gene is TRBV25-1, the J gene TRBJ2-2, with 9 nucleotides matching TRBD1. The CDR3 covers 15 residues. V lost 7 bases to trimming and J lost 3 bases; unmatched junction nucleotides: 6. Germline CDR1 is MGHDK and CDR2 is SYGVNS. Full variable domain (missing parts from reference TRBV25-1 and TRBJ2-2): EADIYQTPRYLVIGTGKKITLECSQTMGHDKMYWYQQDPGMELHLIHYSYGVNSTEKGDLSSESTVSRIRTEHFPLTLESARPSHTSQYLCASTFGTGYTGELFFGEGSRLTVL.

The V and J genes are TRBV5-4 and TRBJ2-6; the match to TRBD1 covers 8 bases. After removal of 4 bases from V and 3 bases from J, the junction contained 6 bases not matched to a gene. CDR3 size: 16 residues. Looked up from germline, CDR1 is SGHNT and CDR2 is YYREEE (reference sequence). This CDR3 is CASSARTGFGANVLTF. The CDR3 nucleotides are TGTGCCAGCAGCGCTAGGACAGGGTTTGGGGCCAACGTCCTGACTTTC.